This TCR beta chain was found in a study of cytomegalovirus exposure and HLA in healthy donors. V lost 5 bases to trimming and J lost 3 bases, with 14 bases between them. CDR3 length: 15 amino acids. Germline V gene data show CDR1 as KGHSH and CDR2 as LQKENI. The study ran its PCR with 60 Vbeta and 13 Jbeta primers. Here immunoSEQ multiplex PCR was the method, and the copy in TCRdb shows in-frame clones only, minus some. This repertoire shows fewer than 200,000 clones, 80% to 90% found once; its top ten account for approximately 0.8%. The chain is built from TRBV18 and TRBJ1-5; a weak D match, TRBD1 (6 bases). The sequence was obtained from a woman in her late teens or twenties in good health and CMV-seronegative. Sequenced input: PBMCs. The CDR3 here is CASSEQGWINQPQHF. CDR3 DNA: TGTGCCAGCTCAGAACAGGGTTGGATCAATCAGCCCCAGCATTTT.